These 32 T cell receptor beta chains were sequenced from one sample in a study of T cells in Graves' hyperthyroidism and ophthalmopathy. Using RNA transcripts as the source, TCR beta CDR3 regions were amplified. The HTBI set primed first-round TCR CDR3 RT-PCR. A single record per CDR3 protein comes from TCRdb applying MiXCR to the multiplex PCR reads. The table has around 260,000 distinct CDR3 sequences, less than 30% seen once. Sequencing input: blood. These receptors all come from a man aged 40-49 years with Graves' hyperthyroidism that later progressed to Graves' ophthalmopathy.

This clonotype was detected ten times or more. The V and J genes are TRBV4-1 and TRBJ2-7, with 7 bases identical to TRBD2. This CDR3 is 15 amino acids long. The V gene's germline CDR1 is MGHRA and CDR2 YSYEKL. J was trimmed by 0 bases and V by 1 base; bases with no gene match: 3. The CDR3 sequence: CASSQAGTTSYEQYF. CDR3 DNA: TGCGCCAGCAGCCAAGCGGGGACTACCTCCTACGAGCAGTACTTC.

This clonotype was counted once. The CDR3 does not end in the conserved phenylalanine or tryptophan, so this is likely a read error. The V gene is TRBV19, the J gene TRBJ2-2, with TRBD2 matching 7 bases. The CDR3 runs to 17 residues. The V and J ends lost 7 bases and 2 bases, in that order; junction bases with no gene match: 13. Germline V gene lookup returns CDR1 LNHDA and CDR2 SQIVND (reference sequence). For the CDR3, the DNA is TGTGCCAGTACCTCTAGCGGAGGGCCTTTTAACACCGGGGAGCTGTTTTCT. Translating it yields CASTSSGGPFNTGELFS.

This clonotype was observed at least ten times. The chain links TRBV4-1 to TRBJ2-5, with D possibly being TRBD1 or TRBD2 (6 bases each). Trimming shortened V by 3 bases and J by 2 bases, and 19 bases separated the two germline ends. Germline V gene sequence: CDR1 MGHRA, CDR2 YSYEKL. The CDR3 is 17 residues long. DNA of the CDR3: TGCGCCAGCAGCCAGAGACTACAGGGACTTGGTCAAGAGACCCAGTACTTC. Translation gives CASSQRLQGLGQETQYF.

At least ten counts were recorded for this clonotype. V is TRBV2 and J is TRBJ2-7, with D maybe TRBD1 (6 bases). V dropped 7 bases and J dropped 0 bases, with 10 bases sitting between them. This CDR3 spans 13 amino acids. From germline, CDR1 is SNHLY and CDR2 FYNNEI. CDR3 loop: CASNRDTSYEQYF. DNA of the CDR3: TGTGCCAGCAACAGGGACACCTCCTACGAGCAGTACTTC.

This clonotype was counted only a few times. This sequence joins TRBV12-3 or TRBV12-4 and TRBJ1-1; weak D call: TRBD1 (6 bases). Between the trimmed V and J ends, which lost 3 bases and 10 bases, there was a span of 15 bases. CDR3 length equals 13 residues. In DNA, the CDR3 is TGTGCCAGCAGTTTCCCGACAGGTAGAGGAGCTTTCTTT. This encodes CASSFPTGRGAFF.

This clonotype was seen ten or more times. This sequence joins TRBV5-5 and TRBJ2-7, with TRBD2 matching over 9 bases. This CDR3 region has 15 residues. Germline lookup yields CDR1 SGHKS and CDR2 YYEKEE (reference sequence). V shed 0 bases, J shed 0 bases, and the junction held 1 base outside the gene matches. CDR3 bases: TGTGCCAGCAGCTTGGCTAGCGGGGACTCCTACGAGCAGTACTTC. As protein: CASSLASGDSYEQYF. The full variable domain, in which reference TRBV5-5 and TRBJ2-7 provide the parts outside the CDR3, is DAGVTQSPTHLIKTRGQQVTLRCSPISGHKSVSWYQQVLGQGPQFIFQYYEKEERGRGNFPDRFSARQFPNYSSELNVNALLLGDSALYLCASSLASGDSYEQYFGPGTRLTVT.

In this sample, this clonotype turned up many times. The rearrangement joins TRBV27 to TRBJ2-7; no reliable D call. CDR3 size: 14 residues. Germline CDR1 is MNHEY and CDR2 is SMNVEV (reference sequence). Deletions cut 5 bases from V and 3 bases from J, with 14 bases between. The CDR3 loop is CASSAVGSVYEQYF. In DNA form, the CDR3 reads TGTGCCAGCAGTGCGGTTGGGTCTGTCTACGAGCAGTACTTC.

The gene calls are TRBV12-3 or TRBV12-4 and TRBJ2-7; TRBD2 matches 10 bases. The CDR3 is 16 amino acids. With 0 bases clipped from V and 2 bases from J, the junction kept 4 bases outside the gene matches. As DNA, the CDR3 is TGTGCCAGCAGTTTAGCGCGGCTAGCGGGAGCCTACGAGCAGTACTTC. It codes for CASSLARLAGAYEQYF.

At least ten counts were recorded for this clonotype. The V call is TRBV30, the J call TRBJ2-7, with 12 bases that match TRBD2. V was pared by 1 base and J by 0 bases, with 1 base of the junction left unmatched. The germline CDR1 and CDR2 sequences are GTSNPN and SVGIG (reference sequence). CDR3 length: 15 residues. CDR3 loop: CAWSETSGSSYEQYF. For the CDR3, the DNA is TGTGCCTGGAGTGAGACTAGCGGGAGCTCCTACGAGCAGTACTTC.

This chain uses TRBV5-5 with TRBJ2-5; D unclear. The V gene lost 0 bases and the J gene lost 5 bases, with 5 bases spanning the gap. This CDR3 region has 12 residues. Germline V gene sequence: CDR1 SGHKS, CDR2 YYEKEE (reference sequence). The CDR3: CASSLVEETQYF. CDR3 coding DNA: TGTGCCAGCAGCTTGGTCGAGGAGACCCAGTACTTC.

The chain carries TRBV12-3 or TRBV12-4 and TRBJ2-5; D is uncertain. V lost 3 bases to trimming and J lost 9 bases, with 14 bases between them. CDR3 size: 13 residues. CDR3 residues: CASSLNGESAQYF. CDR3 sequence (DNA): TGTGCCAGCAGTTTGAATGGGGAATCTGCCCAGTACTTC.

The V and J genes are TRBV20-1 and TRBJ1-2; possible D gene TRBD1, 5 bases. There are 12 residues in the CDR3. CDR1 is DFQATT and CDR2 is SNEGSKA in the germline V gene (reference sequence). V gave up 4 bases and J gave up 4 bases, with 10 bases separating them. The CDR3, as DNA: TGCAGTGCTACGACAGAGGTCTATGGCTACACCTTC. This gives the protein CSATTEVYGYTF.

This clonotype was detected many times. The rearrangement links TRBV11-2 to TRBJ1-1, with no clear D. This CDR3 is built from 13 residues. V lost 0 bases and J 4 bases, leaving 6 bases between the germline ends. The germline gives CDR1 SGHAT, CDR2 FQNNGV. CDR3 bases: TGTGCCAGCAGCTTAGAACCGGGCACTGAAGCTTTCTTT. It codes for CASSLEPGTEAFF.

The V and J genes are TRBV12-3 or TRBV12-4 and TRBJ2-7, with TRBD1 identical over 8 bases. With 2 bases clipped from V and 6 bases from J, the junction kept 9 bases outside the gene matches. The CDR3 is 15 amino acids. The CDR3: CASSLNLQGGREQYF. The CDR3 nucleotides are TGTGCCAGCAGTTTAAATTTACAGGGGGGACGCGAGCAGTACTTC.

This clonotype showed up just once. The chain uses TRBV6-1 and TRBJ2-7, with 11 bases fitting TRBD2. Germline CDR1 reads MNHNS; CDR2 reads SASEGT. The length of the CDR3 is 15 residues. With V trimmed by 0 bases and J by 5 bases, 3 bases remained unmatched. The CDR3, as DNA: TGTGCCAGCAGTGAAGCCGCACTAGCGGGGGACGAGCAGTACTTC. As protein: CASSEAALAGDEQYF.

The chain is built from TRBV20-1 and TRBJ2-5, with 10 bases lining up with TRBD1. Germline values: CDR1 DFQATT, CDR2 SNEGSKA (reference sequence). V lost 2 bases, J lost 5 bases, and 5 bases stayed unmatched. This CDR3 contains 14 residues. The CDR3 reads CSARRTGGTETQYF. DNA of the CDR3: TGCAGTGCTAGACGGACAGGGGGGACGGAGACCCAGTACTTC.

Ten or more counts support this clonotype. The V call is TRBV5-1, the J call TRBJ2-2; tentative D call: TRBD1 (5 bases). Germline CDR1 SGHRS, CDR2 YFSETQ. This CDR3 contains 16 residues. V lost 2 bases and J 0 bases, leaving 11 bases between the germline ends. The CDR3 loop is CASSLQVPANTGELFF. The CDR3 nucleotides read TGCGCCAGCAGCTTACAGGTACCTGCGAACACCGGGGAGCTGTTTTTT.

This clonotype was counted ten times or more. The chain carries TRBV27 and TRBJ2-5, with unresolved D. In germline, CDR1 is MNHEY, CDR2 SMNVEV (reference sequence). With 2 bases removed from V and 4 bases from J, the gap between germline ends came to 8 bases. The CDR3 is made up of 13 amino acids. The CDR3 loop is CASSLRFRETQYF. CDR3 coding DNA: TGTGCCAGCAGTTTAAGGTTTAGAGAGACCCAGTACTTC.

This clonotype was observed at least ten times. This sequence joins TRBV12-3 or TRBV12-4 and TRBJ1-1, with D perhaps TRBD1 (6 bases). Trimming took off 5 bases at V and 6 bases at J, with 13 bases between the two ends. The CDR3 consists of 13 residues. CDR3 sequence reads: CASSNQGWSEAFF. DNA for the CDR3: TGTGCCAGCAGTAATCAGGGGTGGTCTGAAGCTTTCTTT.

This clonotype was recorded many times. The chain recombines TRBV7-9 with TRBJ1-5; maybe TRBD1 (5 bases). This CDR3 contains 14 residues. V lost 5 bases and J 4 bases, leaving 12 bases between the germline ends. The V gene's germline CDR1 is SEHNR and CDR2 FQNEAQ (reference sequence). This chain's CDR3 is CASSAPDTNQPQHF. The CDR3 DNA reads as TGTGCCAGCAGCGCCCCGGACACGAATCAGCCCCAGCATTTT.

The chain combines TRBV28 with TRBJ2-2, with TRBD1 as a possible D gene (5 bases). CDR1 MDHEN and CDR2 SYDVKM come from the germline V gene. The length of the CDR3 is 15 residues. V was cut by 3 bases and J by 0 bases, with 8 bases left in between. CDR3 nucleotides: TGTGCCAGCAGTTTGCCAGGGACGAACACCGGGGAGCTGTTTTTT. Translated, it gives CASSLPGTNTGELFF.

J is TRBJ1-1 and V is TRBV20-1, with D uncertain. The CDR3 has 15 residues. Trimming removed 3 bases at V and 0 bases at J, with 14 bases between. CDR1 DFQATT and CDR2 SNEGSKA come from the germline V gene (reference sequence). In nucleotides, the CDR3 is TGCAGTGCTAGCGAAATAGCTGGAATGAACACTGAAGCTTTCTTT. This sequence encodes CSASEIAGMNTEAFF.

The gene calls are TRBV4-3 and TRBJ2-2; 9 bases align to TRBD1. Looked up from germline, CDR1 is LGHNA and CDR2 is YSLEER. The CDR3 contains 15 residues. Trimming cost V 6 bases and J 3 bases; bases outside gene matches: 5. CDR3 nucleotide sequence: TGCGCCAGCAGACCGACAGGGGGTGACACCGGGGAGCTGTTTTTT. Translation gives CASRPTGGDTGELFF.

V gene TRBV24-1 combines with J gene TRBJ1-2; tentative D call: TRBD1 (6 bases). The CDR3 is made up of 13 amino acids. Germline lookup yields CDR1 KGHDR and CDR2 SFDVKD. Trimming shortened V by 4 bases and J by 6 bases, and 11 bases separated the two germline ends. CDR3 DNA sequence: TGTGCCACCAGTGACCGGACAGACGATGGCTACACCTTC. Encoded protein: CATSDRTDDGYTF.

This clonotype was recorded at least ten times. This rearrangement joins TRBV18 to TRBJ2-7; TRBD1 matches 9 bases. Germline V gives CDR1 KGHSH, CDR2 LQKENI. The CDR3 is made up of 14 amino acids. V lost 3 bases, J lost 5 bases, and 5 bases stayed unmatched. The CDR3 region has the DNA TGTGCCAGCTCACCGGACAGGGGAGCCCACGAGCAGTACTTC. This codes for CASSPDRGAHEQYF.

The genes are TRBV6-2 or TRBV6-3 and TRBJ2-2; D is unresolved. Trimming pared 6 bases from V and 3 bases from J, leaving 5 bases between. Germline V gene lookup returns CDR1 MNHEY and CDR2 SVGEGT. This CDR3 spans 12 amino acids. The CDR3 sequence: CASRPDTGELFF. The CDR3 DNA reads TGTGCCAGCAGGCCAGACACCGGGGAGCTGTTTTTT.

This clonotype was detected many times. The chain has TRBV29-1 and TRBJ2-7; 7 nucleotides align to TRBD1. Germline V gives CDR1 SQVTM, CDR2 ANQGSEA. Trimming removed 4 bases from V and 6 bases from J; junction bases left unmatched: 9. This CDR3 has 13 residues. CDR3 coding DNA: TGCAGCGTTGCCGTGCAGGGGGATGGCGAGCAGTACTTC. This gives the protein CSVAVQGDGEQYF.

Ten or more counts support this clonotype. This CDR3 is missing its conserved last phenylalanine or tryptophan, likely due to a read error. This chain connects TRBV19 to TRBJ1-1; 7 bases fit TRBD1. The CDR3 sequence is 15 residues long. Germline CDR1 reads LNHDA; CDR2 reads SQIVND (reference sequence). Unmatched junction bases numbered 10, after V lost 9 bases and J lost 0 bases. CDR3 residues: CASKTGRGMNTEAFL. The DNA for the CDR3 is TGTGCCAGCAAAACAGGCAGGGGGATGAACACTGAAGCTTTCCTT.

This clonotype showed up many times. The rearrangement joins TRBV5-1 to TRBJ1-1; D is undetermined. With 1 base removed from V and 1 base from J, the gap between germline ends came to 5 bases. The CDR3 spans 13 residues. The germline gives CDR1 SGHRS, CDR2 YFSETQ. CDR3 nucleotide sequence: TGCGCCAGCAGCTTGTGGGAGAACACTGAAGCTTTCTTT. Its protein product is CASSLWENTEAFF.

This clonotype was observed at least ten times. V is TRBV25-1 and J is TRBJ2-7, with D possibly TRBD2 on 6 matching bases. The CDR3 loop spans 18 amino acids. Trimming removed 2 bases from V and 3 bases from J, with 23 bases in between. The V gene's germline CDR1 is MGHDK and CDR2 SYGVNS. This chain's CDR3 is CASSEGVRRGRRYYEQYF. CDR3 in DNA: TGTGCCAGCAGTGAAGGCGTAAGACGGGGGAGAAGATACTACGAGCAGTACTTC.

There are many counts of this clonotype. This chain links TRBV28 with TRBJ2-7; D ambiguous. The germline gives CDR1 MDHEN, CDR2 SYDVKM. V lost 8 bases, J lost 3 bases, and 11 bases lay in between. The CDR3 covers 12 residues. Here the CDR3 reads CASGGPNYEQYF. CDR3 DNA sequence: TGTGCCAGCGGTGGGCCCAACTACGAGCAGTACTTC.

The V call is TRBV6-5, the J call TRBJ2-5; no reliable D call. The length of the CDR3 is 15 residues. Between the trimmed V and J ends, which lost 5 bases and 3 bases, there was a span of 16 bases. Germline V CDR1 and CDR2: MNHEY, SVGAGI. The CDR3 here is CASSHTFRTKETQYF. The CDR3 DNA is TGTGCCAGCAGTCACACCTTCCGGACGAAAGAGACCCAGTACTTC.